This T cell receptor (beta chain) is drawn from a study of cytomegalovirus exposure and HLA in healthy donors. Both 60 Vbeta primers and 13 Jbeta primers went into the PCR. Libraries were prepared by immunoSEQ multiplex PCR; TCRdb keeps only in-frame clonotypes and omits some of them. The data contain about 130,000 clones, around 76% of them seen just once; the ten biggest clones take up approximately 1.7%. General study results and limits: The study labeled 170 or so TCR beta chains cytomegalovirus-associated.

Germline V gene sequence: CDR1 GTSNPN, CDR2 SVGIG (reference sequence). The V and J ends lost 2 bases and 11 bases respectively, with 18 bases between them. The CDR3 runs to 13 residues. In the case of this clone: Its antigen is undetermined.

The receptor was derived from a woman between 50 and 59 years old in good health and CMV-seronegative. The chain links TRBV30 to TRBJ1-1; maybe TRBD1 (6 bases). The sequenced sample was PBMCs. CDR3 amino acids: CAWSTSRQGSAFF. The CDR3 bases are TGTGCCTGGAGTACCTCGCGCCAGGGGTCGGCTTTCTTT.